Sequencing of this TCR beta chain was carried out in a study of response to subunit inactivated influenza vaccine. Study conclusions and caveats: The authors offered the suggestion that each seasonal influenza vaccination recruits few new T cells.

Using its own MiXCR run on the RT-PCR reads, TCRdb lists one record per CDR3 protein. The sample holds approximately 230,000 distinct CDR3 sequences, more than 10% seen once. V lost 3 bases to trimming and J lost 2 bases, with 5 bases between them. Germline values: CDR1 SGHRS, CDR2 YFSETQ. There are 13 residues in the CDR3. With respect to this clonotype: Its target is not known.

The genes are TRBV5-1 and TRBJ2-2; D is undetermined. This TCR was sampled from a man aged 45-60 years who received an inactivated influenza vaccine. Here the sequenced sample was non-naive T cells sorted from PBMCs, taken 14 to 15 days before vaccination. As DNA, the CDR3 is TGCGCCAGCAGCTCGGAAAACACCGGGGAGCTGTTTTTT. Its protein is CASSSENTGELFF.